Below are 15 T cell receptor beta chains sequenced from a single sample in a study of PD-L1 blockade in urothelial cancer. Assay used: immunoSEQ multiplex PCR; TCRdb lists only in-frame clones, some missing. The table records more than 90,000 clones, 80% to 95% of them present only once. Time point indicated: peripheral blood 6 weeks after treatment start. The specimen comprised PBMCs, sampled around atezolizumab (anti-PD-L1) treatment. Receptors were obtained from a man aged 60 to 69 with urothelial cancer.

The chain is built from TRBV30 and TRBJ2-7; D is perhaps TRBD2 (5 bases). This CDR3 contains 14 residues. Germline V gives CDR1 GTSNPN, CDR2 SVGIG (reference sequence). CDR3 bases: TGTAGCCTGAGGGATGAGGGCCGTAACTACGAGCAGTACTTC. Its translation is CSLRDEGRNYEQYF.

This clone has a single count. V gene TRBV5-4 combines with J gene TRBJ2-1; the D gene is possibly TRBD1 (5 bases). This CDR3 is built from 15 residues. From germline, CDR1 is SGHNT and CDR2 YYREEE (reference sequence). V was cut by 4 bases and J by 7 bases, with 18 bases left in between. The CDR3 DNA is TGTGCCAGCAGCGTAGACAGCAACGCACGAAATGAGCAGTTCTTC. Translated: CASSVDSNARNEQFF.

The J gene is TRBJ1-4, the V gene TRBV5-1; perhaps TRBD1 as D (5 bases). The CDR3 has 14 residues. V was cut by 2 bases and J by 5 bases, with 10 bases left in between. Germline V lookup: CDR1 SGHRS, CDR2 YFSETQ. CDR3 in DNA: TGCGCCAGCAGCTTCGGGGGGTCCAATGAAAAACTGTTTTTT. This sequence encodes CASSFGGSNEKLFF. The full variable domain, with the rest looked up from reference TRBV5-1 and TRBJ1-4, is KAGVTQTPRYLIKTRGQQVTLSCSPISGHRSVSWYQQTPGQGLQFLFEYFSETQRNKGNFPGRFSGRQFSNSRSEMNVSTLELGDSALYLCASSFGGSNEKLFFGSGTQLSVL.

The chain carries TRBV4-2 and TRBJ2-5, with D unresolved. Trimming cost V 0 bases and J 5 bases, with 10 bases left between them. The CDR3 spans 14 residues. Germline values: CDR1 LGHNA, CDR2 YNFKEQ. CDR3 in amino acids: CASSQEALLETQYF. The CDR3, as DNA: TGTGCCAGCAGCCAAGAAGCCCTCTTGGAGACCCAGTACTTC.

The rearrangement links TRBV4-1 to TRBJ2-5, with TRBD2 as a possible D gene (5 bases). The CDR3 has 16 amino acids. Looked up from germline, CDR1 is MGHRA and CDR2 is YSYEKL. With 0 bases removed from V and 7 bases from J, the gap between germline ends came to 18 bases. CDR3 nucleotides: TGCGCCAGCAGCCAAGAGGCTAGCCGGGCCGTTGGGACCCAGTACTTC. Amino acids: CASSQEASRAVGTQYF.

The chain couples TRBV6-1 to TRBJ2-7; TRBD2 might be the D (7 bases). There are 16 residues in the CDR3. V was pared by 1 base and J by 2 bases, with 15 bases between. Germline CDR1 reads MNHNS; CDR2 reads SASEGT. The CDR3 bases are TGTGCCAGCAGTGAAGTCACTAGCGAGGGGGCCTACGAGCAGTACTTC. Translating it yields CASSEVTSEGAYEQYF.

The genes are TRBV5-6 and TRBJ2-1, with a possible D match to TRBD2 (6 bases). This CDR3 contains 18 residues. V was trimmed by 4 bases and J by 4 bases, leaving 24 bases between them. The germline V gene encodes CDR1 SGHDT and CDR2 YYEEEE. In nucleotides, the CDR3 is TGTGCCAGCAGCCGATTTTTCGCTGCGGGAAATCCTTACAATGAGCAGTTCTTC. Protein sequence: CASSRFFAAGNPYNEQFF.

The CDR3, as DNA: TGTGCCAGCAGTCCTCCAAGCGGACTAGCGGGAGGACCCGAGCAGTTCTTC. Protein product: CASSPPSGLAGGPEQFF. J is TRBJ2-1 and V is TRBV28; 14 bases line up with TRBD2. This CDR3 is 17 amino acids long. Looked up from germline, CDR1 is MDHEN and CDR2 is SYDVKM. V lost 5 bases, J lost 10 bases, and 13 bases stayed unmatched.

The gene calls are TRBV10-3 and TRBJ2-7; 12 bases line up with TRBD1. Looked up from germline, CDR1 is ENHRY and CDR2 is SYGVKD. The CDR3 is 13 amino acids. With 6 bases clipped from V and 7 bases from J, the junction kept 4 bases outside the gene matches. The CDR3: CAIRGQGAEEQYF. CDR3 DNA sequence: TGTGCCATCAGGGGACAGGGGGCTGAGGAGCAGTACTTC.

The V gene is TRBV5-1, the J gene TRBJ2-7; maybe TRBD2 (6 bases). The V gene lost 3 bases and the J gene lost 9 bases, with 16 bases spanning the gap. Germline CDR1 SGHRS, CDR2 YFSETQ. This CDR3 contains 13 residues. Here the CDR3 DNA reads TGCGCCAGCAGCTCGACTTTGGGGGGAGGGCAGTACTTC. Translation gives CASSSTLGGGQYF.

The chain recombines TRBV14 with TRBJ2-5, with 7 bases identical to TRBD2. V shed 4 bases and J 0 bases; nucleotides not matched to a gene: 5. This CDR3 has 15 amino acids. Germline V gives CDR1 SGHDN, CDR2 FVKESK. CDR3: CASSPHLADQETQYF. The CDR3 DNA follows: TGTGCCAGCAGCCCTCACCTAGCGGACCAAGAGACCCAGTACTTC.

This chain links TRBV4-3 with TRBJ2-1; unclear D gene. The CDR3 totals 15 residues. V dropped 0 bases and J dropped 0 bases, with 6 bases sitting between them. Germline V CDR1 and CDR2: LGHNA, YSLEER. The CDR3 DNA reads as TGCGCCAGCAGCCAAGATTCGGGCTCCTACAATGAGCAGTTCTTC. Its protein product is CASSQDSGSYNEQFF.

The CDR3 DNA sequence: TGCGCCAGCAGTGGGACTCCGAACACCGGGGAGCTGTTTTTT. The encoded protein is CASSGTPNTGELFF. The chain recombines TRBV5-1 with TRBJ2-2; a weak D match, TRBD2 (6 bases). Germline assignment: CDR1 SGHRS and CDR2 YFSETQ. With 5 bases removed from V and 0 bases from J, the gap between germline ends came to 8 bases. The CDR3 covers 14 residues.

The V call is TRBV29-1, the J call TRBJ1-2; maybe TRBD1 (5 bases). The CDR3 has 13 residues. The V end was cut by 6 bases, the J end by 8 bases, with 19 bases between. In germline, CDR1 is SQVTM, CDR2 ANQGSEA. The CDR3 DNA reads as TGCAGCGTCCCCGGGGGAGGGGTGGTAGGCTACACCTTC. Its protein product is CSVPGGGVVGYTF.

This sequence joins TRBV30 and TRBJ2-7; D perhaps matches TRBD1 (6 bases). The V end lost 3 bases, the J end lost 12 bases, and 18 bases lay between the germline ends. The CDR3 covers 12 residues. Germline-derived CDR1 and CDR2 are GTSNPN and SVGIG (reference sequence). This CDR3 reads CAWSSTGTPSYF. As DNA, the CDR3 is TGTGCCTGGAGCTCAACCGGGACACCATCGTACTTC.